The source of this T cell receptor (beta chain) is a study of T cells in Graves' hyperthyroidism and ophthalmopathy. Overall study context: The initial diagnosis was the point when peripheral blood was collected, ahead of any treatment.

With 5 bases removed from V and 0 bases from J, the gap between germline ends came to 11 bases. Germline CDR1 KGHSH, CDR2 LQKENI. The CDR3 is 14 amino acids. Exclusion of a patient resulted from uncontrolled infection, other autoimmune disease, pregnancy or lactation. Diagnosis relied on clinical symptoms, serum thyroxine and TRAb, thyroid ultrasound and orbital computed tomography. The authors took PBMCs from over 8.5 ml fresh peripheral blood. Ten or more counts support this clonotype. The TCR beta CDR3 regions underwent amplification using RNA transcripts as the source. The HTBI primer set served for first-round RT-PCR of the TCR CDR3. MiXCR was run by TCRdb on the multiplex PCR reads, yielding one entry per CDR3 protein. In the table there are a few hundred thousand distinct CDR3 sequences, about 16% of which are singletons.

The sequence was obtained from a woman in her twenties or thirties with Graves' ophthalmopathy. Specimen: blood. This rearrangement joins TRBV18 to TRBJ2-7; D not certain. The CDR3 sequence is CASSSAKPSYEQYF. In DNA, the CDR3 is TGTGCCAGCTCAAGCGCCAAGCCCTCCTACGAGCAGTACTTC.